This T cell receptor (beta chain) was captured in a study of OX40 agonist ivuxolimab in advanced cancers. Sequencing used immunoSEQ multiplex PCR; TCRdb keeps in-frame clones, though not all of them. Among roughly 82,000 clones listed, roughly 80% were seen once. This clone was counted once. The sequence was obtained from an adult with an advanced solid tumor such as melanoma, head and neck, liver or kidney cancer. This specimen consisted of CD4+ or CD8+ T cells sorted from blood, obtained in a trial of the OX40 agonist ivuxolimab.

The CDR3 bases are TGTGCCAGCAGCCCTTGGGAGGGTGAAAAACTGTTTTTT. Amino acids: CASSPWEGEKLFF. J is TRBJ1-4 and V is TRBV9; the D is unclear. The CDR3 is 13 residues long. Germline lookup yields CDR1 SGDLS and CDR2 YYNGEE. V lost 4 bases to trimming and J lost 7 bases, with 11 bases between them.